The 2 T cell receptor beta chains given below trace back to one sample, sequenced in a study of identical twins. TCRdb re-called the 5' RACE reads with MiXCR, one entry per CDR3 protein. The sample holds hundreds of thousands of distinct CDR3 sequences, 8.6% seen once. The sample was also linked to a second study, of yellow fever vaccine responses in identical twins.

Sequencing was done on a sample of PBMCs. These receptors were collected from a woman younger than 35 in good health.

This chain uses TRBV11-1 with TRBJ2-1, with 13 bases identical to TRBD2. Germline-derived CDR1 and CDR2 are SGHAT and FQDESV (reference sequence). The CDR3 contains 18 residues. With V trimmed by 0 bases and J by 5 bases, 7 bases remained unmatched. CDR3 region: CASSLAGLAGLPHNEQFF. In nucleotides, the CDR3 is TGTGCCAGCAGCTTAGCGGGACTAGCGGGACTCCCACACAATGAGCAGTTCTTC.

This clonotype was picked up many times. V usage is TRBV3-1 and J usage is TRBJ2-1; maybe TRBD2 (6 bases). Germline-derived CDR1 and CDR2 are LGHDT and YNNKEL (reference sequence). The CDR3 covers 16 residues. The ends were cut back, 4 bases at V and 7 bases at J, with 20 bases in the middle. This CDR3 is CASSRGAGLGENEQFF. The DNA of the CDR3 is TGTGCCAGCAGCCGCGGGGCGGGCCTGGGAGAAAATGAGCAGTTCTTC.